This TCR beta chain was documented in a study of cytomegalovirus exposure and HLA in healthy donors. Study findings and constraints: The classifier, whose performance was assessed in both the original and validation cohorts, reportedly diagnosed cytomegalovirus status with high specificity and sensitivity. Clonal expansion was found to be greater in HLA-associated TCR beta chains than in equally common others in a later analysis.

Both 60 Vbeta primers and 13 Jbeta primers went into the PCR. TCRdb's table, derived via immunoSEQ multiplex PCR, lists solely in-frame clones and lacks some. The repertoire holds 100,000 to 150,000 clones, with approximately 84% as singletons. Notes on this clone: The target antigen is unknown.

This CDR3 is built from 15 residues. CDR1 and CDR2 from the germline V gene are MNHEY and SVGAGI. V shed 10 bases and J shed 3 bases, with 18 bases lying between them. The sequenced material came from PBMCs. The sequence derives from a man between 18 and 29 years old in good health and CMV-seropositive. This chain uses TRBV6-5 with TRBJ1-4; TRBD1 is a possible D gene (6 bases). The CDR3 DNA follows: TGTGCCATCAACGCGGGGGGGCACTCTAATGAAAAACTGTTTTTT. Translated: CAINAGGHSNEKLFF.